This T cell receptor beta chain was obtained from a study of shared clonotypes between healthy human individuals. The wider study: The study enrolled a couple of women and a few men aged 18 to 49.

V dropped 2 bases and J dropped 0; count of bases not matched to a gene: 6. This CDR3 has 17 residues. Germline values: CDR1 SGDLS, CDR2 YYNGEE. Produced via immunoSEQ multiplex PCR; TCRdb's table is partial and in-frame only. The sample has 2 million to 2.5 million clones; more than 80% are singletons. The V and J genes are TRBV9 and TRBJ2-1; 9 bases are shared with TRBD2. The sequence was obtained from a man aged 18-30 years in good health. Some clones in this sample may be carry-over from other donors' samples. What was sequenced was naive CD4+ T cells from PBMCs. The subset was: CD45RA+ positively selected. This CDR3 is CASSVASGTSSYNEQFF. The DNA of the CDR3 is TGTGCCAGCAGCGTTGCTAGCGGGACTAGCTCCTACAATGAGCAGTTCTTC.